A single sample gave rise to the 26 T cell receptor beta chains below, sequenced in a study of Ad26.COV2.S vaccination and SARS-CoV-2 variants. Method: immunoSEQ multiplex PCR; TCRdb's copy keeps in-frame clones and lacks some. The sample lists 430,000 or so clones, over 75% occurring once. The treatment was: some 20 received Ad26.COV2.S at low or high dose, single or two shots; about 5 received placebo; per-sample allocation not given. Samples were taken on day 63 after the first vaccine or placebo injection. Sequencing was performed on peripheral blood, taken in a trial of Ad26.COV2.S vaccine versus placebo. The receptors originated from a person between 18 and 65 years old who received the Ad26.COV2.S COVID-19 vaccine or a placebo.

V usage is TRBV11-3 and J usage is TRBJ2-1, with D possibly matching TRBD1 (5 bases). The germline V gene has CDR1 SGHNT and CDR2 YENEEA. Trimming pared 2 bases from V and 0 bases from J, leaving 11 bases between. CDR3 length: 16 amino acids. The CDR3 DNA sequence: TGTGCCAGCAGCTTACACCGGCAGGGCTCCTACAATGAGCAGTTCTTC. Its translation is CASSLHRQGSYNEQFF.

The chain uses TRBV19 and TRBJ1-5, with 7 positions matching TRBD1. The ends lost 5 bases at V and 4 bases at J; junction bases unmatched: 8. The CDR3 loop spans 15 amino acids. Looked up from germline, CDR1 is LNHDA and CDR2 is SQIVND (reference sequence). The CDR3 DNA reads as TGTGCCAGTAGTCCCATCGACAGGGCAAATCAGCCCCAGCATTTT. As protein: CASSPIDRANQPQHF.

This clone was counted a single time. The genes are TRBV4-3 and TRBJ2-7; the match to TRBD1 covers 7 bases. Germline V lookup: CDR1 LGHNA, CDR2 YSLEER. CDR3 size: 17 residues. Trimming took 0 bases from V and 0 from J; bases not matched to a gene: 8. CDR3 region: CASSQDWTGTVSYEQYF. Here the CDR3 DNA reads TGCGCCAGCAGCCAAGATTGGACAGGAACCGTCTCCTACGAGCAGTACTTC.

V usage is TRBV19 and J usage is TRBJ2-5; D might be TRBD2 (6 bases). The germline V gene has CDR1 LNHDA and CDR2 SQIVND (reference sequence). Trimming cost V 5 bases and J 5 bases, with 18 bases left between them. The CDR3 runs to 15 residues. Written as DNA, the CDR3 is TGTGCCAGTAGTCCATTCTCGGGACTCGGGGAGACCCAGTACTTC. Encoded protein: CASSPFSGLGETQYF.

The V call is TRBV29-1, the J call TRBJ2-1; the match to TRBD2 covers 7 bases. Germline CDR1 reads SQVTM; CDR2 reads ANQGSEA. CDR3 length: 13 residues. V lost 5 bases, J lost 4 bases, and 5 bases stayed unmatched. CDR3 DNA sequence: TGCAGCGTTAAGAGCGGGAATTACAATGAGCAGTTCTTC. It codes for CSVKSGNYNEQFF.

The genes are TRBV19 and TRBJ2-7; TRBD2 matches 10 bases. Looked up from germline, CDR1 is LNHDA and CDR2 is SQIVND (reference sequence). V dropped 5 bases and J dropped 7; count of bases not matched to a gene: 11. CDR3 length: 15 residues. The CDR3 nucleotides are TGTGCCAGTAGTCCGCCCAGCGGGAGGGCCGTGGAGCAGTACTTC. Translating it yields CASSPPSGRAVEQYF.

The chain uses TRBV2 and TRBJ2-3; D remains unclear. The CDR3 loop spans 13 amino acids. V was trimmed by 3 bases and J by 2 bases, leaving 6 bases between them. The V gene's germline CDR1 is SNHLY and CDR2 FYNNEI. The CDR3 nucleotides are TGTGCCAGCAGTGATGTCTTCACAGATACGCAGTATTTT. Protein: CASSDVFTDTQYF.

The rearrangement uses TRBV7-3 and TRBJ2-3; 14 nucleotides match TRBD2. The V gene's germline CDR1 is SGHTA and CDR2 FQGTGA. The ends lost 4 bases at V and 6 bases at J; junction bases unmatched: 6. The CDR3 is made up of 16 amino acids. The CDR3 loop is CASSSGLAGGRDTQYF. The CDR3 bases are TGTGCCAGCAGCTCTGGACTAGCGGGGGGAAGGGATACGCAGTATTTT. The full variable domain, rest sourced from reference TRBV7-3 and TRBJ2-3, is GAGVSQTPSNKVTEKGKYVELRCDPISGHTALYWYRQSLGQGPEFLIYFQGTGAADDSGLPNDRFFAVRPEGSVSTLKIQRTERGDSAVYLCASSSGLAGGRDTQYFGPGTRLTVL.

CDR3 in DNA: TGTGCCAGCAGTGTCGGACAAAAGAACACTGAAGCTTTCTTT. Its translation is CASSVGQKNTEAFF. The chain couples TRBV6-4 to TRBJ1-1, with a possible D match to TRBD1 (5 bases). The CDR3 is 14 amino acids. CDR1 is MRHNA, CDR2 SNTAGT, per germline. Trimming pared 4 bases from V and 1 base from J, leaving 10 bases between.

The CDR3: CASSGDNDNYGYTF. The CDR3 coding sequence is TGTGCCAGCAGTGGGGACAACGATAACTATGGCTACACCTTC. This rearrangement joins TRBV2 to TRBJ1-2; D might be TRBD1 (6 bases). Trimming pared 4 bases from V and 1 base from J, leaving 10 bases between. CDR3 length: 14 amino acids. CDR1 SNHLY and CDR2 FYNNEI come from the germline V gene.

The chain combines TRBV7-2 with TRBJ1-1; D gene unclear. The CDR3 is made up of 14 amino acids. Per germline, CDR1 SGHTA and CDR2 FQGNSA. Trimming stripped 3 bases from V and 0 bases from J, with 8 bases between. The CDR3 coding sequence is TGTGCCAGCAGCTTTTGGGTGATGAACACTGAAGCTTTCTTT. Amino acid sequence: CASSFWVMNTEAFF.

This sequence joins TRBV6-2 or TRBV6-3 and TRBJ2-3; no firm D call. CDR3 length equals 16 residues. Germline CDR1 reads MNHEY; CDR2 reads SVGEGT. V lost 1 base, J lost 4 bases, and 15 bases lay in between. CDR3 sequence: CASSYFEALRSDTQYF. The CDR3 region has the DNA TGTGCCAGCAGTTACTTCGAGGCCCTCCGATCAGATACGCAGTATTTT.

CDR3 bases: TGTGCCAGCAGCTTGGCCACATGGACTAGAGGACGTGAGACCCAGTACTTC. This gives the protein CASSLATWTRGRETQYF. The V and J genes are TRBV5-4 and TRBJ2-5; 7 positions agree with TRBD2. The germline V gene encodes CDR1 SGHNT and CDR2 YYREEE (reference sequence). This CDR3 spans 17 amino acids. The trim removed 0 bases at V and 5 bases at J, leaving 13 bases unmatched.

A single count supports this clone. The rearrangement links TRBV19 to TRBJ2-5, with a weak D call TRBD2 (5 bases). This CDR3 is 17 amino acids long. Germline loops: CDR1 LNHDA, CDR2 SQIVND (reference sequence). Deletions cut 4 bases from V and 0 bases from J, with 18 bases between. The chain's CDR3 is CASSKVGEGVDQETQYF. CDR3 nucleotides: TGTGCCAGTAGTAAGGTCGGCGAGGGAGTGGACCAAGAGACCCAGTACTTC.

The rearrangement uses TRBV7-2 and TRBJ1-5; tentative D call: TRBD1 (6 bases). The germline gives CDR1 SGHTA, CDR2 FQGNSA. The CDR3 totals 14 residues. V dropped 5 bases and J dropped 5 bases, with 13 bases sitting between them. CDR3 DNA sequence: TGTGCCAGCAGCCCTGGGGGCTCCCATCAGCCCCAGCATTTT. Translating gives CASSPGGSHQPQHF.

This chain uses TRBV27 with TRBJ1-2, with D perhaps matching TRBD1 (5 bases). Germline loops: CDR1 MNHEY, CDR2 SMNVEV (reference sequence). The V end was cut by 5 bases, the J end by 4 bases, with 14 bases between. This CDR3 has 14 residues. The CDR3 reads CASSPSGTAYGYTF. CDR3 bases: TGTGCCAGCAGTCCGTCAGGGACGGCCTATGGCTACACCTTC.

V gene TRBV27 combines with J gene TRBJ2-3, with D hard to call. This CDR3 contains 15 residues. CDR1 and CDR2 (germline): MNHEY, SMNVEV (reference sequence). V lost 3 bases and J 0 bases, leaving 10 bases between the germline ends. CDR3 loop: CASSFSGSSTDTQYF. DNA of the CDR3: TGTGCCAGCAGTTTTTCCGGTAGTAGCACAGATACGCAGTATTTT.

J is TRBJ2-1 and V is TRBV30; TRBD2 matches at 10 bases. The length of the CDR3 is 15 residues. J lost 7 bases, V lost 5 bases, and 11 bases had no gene match. From germline, CDR1 is GTSNPN and CDR2 SVGIG (reference sequence). CDR3 DNA sequence: TGTGCCTGGGACCCTTCTAGCGGGAGTACTAATGAGCAGTTCTTC. This codes for CAWDPSSGSTNEQFF.

This clone was seen a single time. The V and J genes are TRBV7-2 and TRBJ2-3; no reliable D call. Trimming left V 1 base short and J 1 base short, with 6 bases between. The CDR3 has 14 residues. Germline-derived CDR1 and CDR2 are SGHTA and FQGNSA. CDR3 bases: TGTGCCAGCAGCTTAGAGAGAGGCACAGATACGCAGTATTTT. It yields the protein CASSLERGTDTQYF.

The rearrangement joins TRBV5-4 to TRBJ2-2; either TRBD1 or TRBD2 may fit D (5 bases each). V shed 1 base and J shed 12 bases, with 28 bases lying between them. The CDR3 covers 18 residues. Per the germline V gene, CDR1 is SGHNT and CDR2 is YYREEE (reference sequence). CDR3 protein: CASSLSGATGTRHAKLFF. CDR3 nucleotide sequence: TGTGCCAGCAGCTTGTCCGGGGCAACGGGAACACGTCACGCTAAGCTGTTTTTT. The complete variable domain, with remaining parts taken from reference TRBV5-4 and TRBJ2-2, reads ETGVTQSPTHLIKTRGQQVTLRCSSQSGHNTVSWYQQALGQGPQFIFQYYREEENGRGNFPPRFSGLQFPNYSSELNVNALELDDSALYLCASSLSGATGTRHAKLFFGEGSRLTVL.

The chain uses TRBV29-1 and TRBJ2-1; 12 nucleotides line up with TRBD2. Germline lookup yields CDR1 SQVTM and CDR2 ANQGSEA. This CDR3 region has 14 residues. V lost 1 base, J lost 5 bases, and 0 bases stayed unmatched. CDR3 DNA sequence: TGCAGCGTTGAAGGGACTAGCGGGGACAATGAGCAGTTCTTC. Its translation is CSVEGTSGDNEQFF.

CDR3 DNA sequence: TGTGCCTGGAGTCCCCGGAACACTGAAGCTTTCTTT. The encoded protein is CAWSPRNTEAFF. The genes are TRBV30 and TRBJ1-1, with D uncertain. CDR1 is GTSNPN and CDR2 is SVGIG in the germline V gene (reference sequence). The CDR3 spans 12 residues. Trimming took 2 bases from V and 1 from J, leaving 5 bases between them.

V usage is TRBV24-1 and J usage is TRBJ2-7; D is undetermined. Between the trimmed V and J ends, which lost 0 bases and 5 bases, there was a span of 7 bases. CDR3 size: 13 residues. Germline assignment: CDR1 KGHDR and CDR2 SFDVKD. CDR3 sequence reads: CATSDLPGDEQYF. In DNA form, the CDR3 reads TGTGCCACCAGTGATTTGCCTGGGGACGAGCAGTACTTC.

V is TRBV14 and J is TRBJ2-1; no reliable D call. Trimming left V 0 bases short and J 11 bases short, with 11 bases between. Germline V gives CDR1 SGHDN, CDR2 FVKESK. The CDR3 consists of 13 residues. DNA of the CDR3: TGTGCCAGCAGCCAAGAGTGGGCAAAACAGCAGTTCTTC. As protein: CASSQEWAKQQFF.

The chain is built from TRBV6-5 and TRBJ2-7, with D maybe TRBD2 (5 bases). Germline CDR1 is MNHEY and CDR2 is SVGAGI. Trimming shortened V by 2 bases and J by 7 bases, and 12 bases separated the two germline ends. CDR3 length: 13 amino acids. CDR3 region: CASSYRLAEEQYF. DNA of the CDR3: TGTGCCAGCAGTTACCGGCTAGCTGAGGAGCAGTACTTC.

The chain recombines TRBV3-1 (or the pseudogene TRBV3-2) with TRBJ2-1, with TRBD2 identical over 8 bases. The CDR3 is 16 amino acids. CDR1 is LGHDT and CDR2 is YNNKEL in the germline V gene (reference sequence). Germline trimming cut 0 bases from V and 5 bases from J; bases unmatched to any gene: 6. CDR3 sequence: CASSQDLSGSHNEQFF. CDR3 in DNA: TGTGCCAGCAGCCAAGATTTGAGCGGGAGTCACAATGAGCAGTTCTTC.